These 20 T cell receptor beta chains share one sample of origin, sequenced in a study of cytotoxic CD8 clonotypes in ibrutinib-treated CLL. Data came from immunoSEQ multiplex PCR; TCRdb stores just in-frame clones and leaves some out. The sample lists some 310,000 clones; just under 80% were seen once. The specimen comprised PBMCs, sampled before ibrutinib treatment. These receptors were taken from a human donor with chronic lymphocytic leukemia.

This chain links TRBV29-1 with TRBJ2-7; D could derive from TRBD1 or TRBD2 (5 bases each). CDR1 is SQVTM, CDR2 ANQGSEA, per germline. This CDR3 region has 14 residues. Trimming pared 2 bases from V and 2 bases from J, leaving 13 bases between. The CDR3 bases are TGCAGCGTTGAAAAAGAGGGGTCTGCCTACGAGCAGTACTTC. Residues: CSVEKEGSAYEQYF.

The CDR3 DNA sequence: TGTGCCAGCAGCGTAGGCTACCGGGGCACAGATACGCAGTATTTT. It encodes CASSVGYRGTDTQYF. This rearrangement joins TRBV9 to TRBJ2-3; unclear D gene. Germline loops: CDR1 SGDLS, CDR2 YYNGEE. Deletions cut 0 bases from V and 1 base from J, with 9 bases between. This CDR3 region has 15 residues.

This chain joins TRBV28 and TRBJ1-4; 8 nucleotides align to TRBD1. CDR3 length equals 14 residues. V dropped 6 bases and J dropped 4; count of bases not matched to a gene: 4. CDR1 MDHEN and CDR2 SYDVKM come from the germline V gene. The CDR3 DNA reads TGTGCCAGCAGGATACAGGGGGGTAATGAAAAACTGTTTTTT. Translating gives CASRIQGGNEKLFF.

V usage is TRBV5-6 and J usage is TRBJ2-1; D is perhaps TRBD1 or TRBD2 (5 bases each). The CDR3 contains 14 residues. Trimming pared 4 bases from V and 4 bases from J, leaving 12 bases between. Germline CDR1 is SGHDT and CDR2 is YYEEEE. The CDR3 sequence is CASSLGEYYNEQFF. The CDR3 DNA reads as TGTGCCAGCAGCCTGGGGGAGTATTACAATGAGCAGTTCTTC.

The CDR3 spells CASSLGGRLDTEAFF. The CDR3 DNA is TGTGCCAGCAGCTTGGGTGGCAGGTTGGACACTGAAGCTTTCTTT. This chain connects TRBV5-4 to TRBJ1-1; no firm D call. The ends were cut back, 0 bases at V and 3 bases at J, with 12 bases in the middle. Germline lookup yields CDR1 SGHNT and CDR2 YYREEE (reference sequence). The CDR3 runs to 15 residues.

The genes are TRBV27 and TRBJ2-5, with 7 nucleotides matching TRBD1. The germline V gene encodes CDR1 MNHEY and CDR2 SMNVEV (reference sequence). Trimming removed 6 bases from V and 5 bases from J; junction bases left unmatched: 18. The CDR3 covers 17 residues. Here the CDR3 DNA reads TGTGCCAGCAGGCAACAGGGGTCTCCGTACTCAATGGAGACCCAGTACTTC. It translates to CASRQQGSPYSMETQYF.

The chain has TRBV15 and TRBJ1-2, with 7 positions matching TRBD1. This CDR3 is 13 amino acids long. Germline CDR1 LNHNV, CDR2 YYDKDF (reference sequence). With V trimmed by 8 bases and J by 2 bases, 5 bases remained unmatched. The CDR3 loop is CATEGQSNYGYTF. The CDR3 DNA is TGTGCCACCGAGGGACAGTCAAACTATGGCTACACCTTC.

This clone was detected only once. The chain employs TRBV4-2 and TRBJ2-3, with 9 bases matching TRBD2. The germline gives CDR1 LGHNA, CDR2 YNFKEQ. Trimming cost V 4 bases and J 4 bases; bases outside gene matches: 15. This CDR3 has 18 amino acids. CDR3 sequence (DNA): TGTGCCAGCAGCCTCCGGATTCTTAGCGGGAGCTTGGCAGATACGCAGTATTTT. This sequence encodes CASSLRILSGSLADTQYF.

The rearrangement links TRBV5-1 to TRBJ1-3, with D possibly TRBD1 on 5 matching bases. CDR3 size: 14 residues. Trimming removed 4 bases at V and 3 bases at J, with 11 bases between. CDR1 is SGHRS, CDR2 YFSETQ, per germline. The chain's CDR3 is CASSTGTIGNTIYF. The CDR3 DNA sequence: TGCGCCAGCAGCACCGGGACTATTGGAAACACCATATATTTT.

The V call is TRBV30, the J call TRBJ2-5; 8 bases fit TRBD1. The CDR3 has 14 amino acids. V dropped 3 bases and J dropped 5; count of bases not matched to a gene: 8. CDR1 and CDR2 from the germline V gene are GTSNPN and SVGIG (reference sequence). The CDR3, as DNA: TGTGCCTGGAGGGTGACAGGGGCGGGGGAGACCCAGTACTTC. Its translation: CAWRVTGAGETQYF.

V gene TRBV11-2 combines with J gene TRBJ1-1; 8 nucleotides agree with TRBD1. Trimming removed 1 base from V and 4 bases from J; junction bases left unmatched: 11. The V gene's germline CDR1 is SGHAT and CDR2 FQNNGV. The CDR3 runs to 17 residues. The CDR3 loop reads CASSLGARGPAATEAFF. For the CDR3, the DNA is TGTGCCAGCAGCTTAGGCGCCAGGGGGCCAGCGGCCACTGAAGCTTTCTTT. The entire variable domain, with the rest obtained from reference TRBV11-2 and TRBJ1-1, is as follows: EAGVAQSPRYKIIEKRQSVAFWCNPISGHATLYWYQQILGQGPKLLIQFQNNGVVDDSQLPKDRFSAERLKGVDSTLKIQPAKLEDSAVYLCASSLGARGPAATEAFFGQGTRLTVV.

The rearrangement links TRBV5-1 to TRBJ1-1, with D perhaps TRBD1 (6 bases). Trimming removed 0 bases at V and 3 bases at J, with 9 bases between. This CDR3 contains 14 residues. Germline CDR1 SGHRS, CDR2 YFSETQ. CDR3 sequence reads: CASSLAGQYTEAFF. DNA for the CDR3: TGCGCCAGCAGCTTGGCGGGACAATACACTGAAGCTTTCTTT.

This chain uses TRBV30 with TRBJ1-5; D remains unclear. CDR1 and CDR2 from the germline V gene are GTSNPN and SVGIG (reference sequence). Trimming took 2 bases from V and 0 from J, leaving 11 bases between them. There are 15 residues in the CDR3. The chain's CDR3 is CAWSKQSNSNQPQHF. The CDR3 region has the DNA TGTGCCTGGAGTAAACAGAGCAATAGCAATCAGCCCCAGCATTTT.

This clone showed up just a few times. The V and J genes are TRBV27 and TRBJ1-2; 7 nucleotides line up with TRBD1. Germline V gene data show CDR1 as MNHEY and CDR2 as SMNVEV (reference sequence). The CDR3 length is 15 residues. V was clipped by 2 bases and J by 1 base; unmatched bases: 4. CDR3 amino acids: CASSLEGALNYGYTF. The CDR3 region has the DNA TGTGCCAGCAGTTTAGAGGGGGCGCTTAACTATGGCTACACCTTC.

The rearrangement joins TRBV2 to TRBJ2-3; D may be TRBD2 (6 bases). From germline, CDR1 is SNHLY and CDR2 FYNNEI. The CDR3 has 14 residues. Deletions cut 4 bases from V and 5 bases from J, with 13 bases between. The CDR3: CASSGGTLGDTQYF. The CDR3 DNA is TGTGCCAGCAGTGGAGGGACTTTGGGAGATACGCAGTATTTT.

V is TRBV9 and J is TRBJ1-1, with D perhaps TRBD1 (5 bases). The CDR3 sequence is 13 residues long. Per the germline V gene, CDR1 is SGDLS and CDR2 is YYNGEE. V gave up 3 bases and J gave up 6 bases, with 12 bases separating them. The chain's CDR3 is CASSEGHGAEAFF. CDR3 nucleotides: TGTGCCAGCAGCGAAGGACATGGTGCTGAAGCTTTCTTT.

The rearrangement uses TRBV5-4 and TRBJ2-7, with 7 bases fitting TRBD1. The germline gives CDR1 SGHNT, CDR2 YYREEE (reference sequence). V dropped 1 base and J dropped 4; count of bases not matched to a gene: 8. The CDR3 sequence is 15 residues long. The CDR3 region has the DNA TGTGCCAGCAGCTTGTCAGTCGGGACAGTTTACGAGCAGTACTTC. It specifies CASSLSVGTVYEQYF.

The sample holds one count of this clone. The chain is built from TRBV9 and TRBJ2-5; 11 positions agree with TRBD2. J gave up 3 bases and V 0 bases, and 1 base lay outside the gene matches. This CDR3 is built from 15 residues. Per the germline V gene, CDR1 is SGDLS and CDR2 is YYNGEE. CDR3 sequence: CASSVVGLAEETQYF. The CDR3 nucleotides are TGTGCCAGCAGCGTAGTGGGACTAGCGGAAGAGACCCAGTACTTC.

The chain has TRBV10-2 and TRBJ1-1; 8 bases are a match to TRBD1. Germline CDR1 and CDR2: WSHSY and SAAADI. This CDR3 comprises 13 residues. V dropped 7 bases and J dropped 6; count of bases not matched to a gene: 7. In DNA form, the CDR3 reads TGCGCCAGCACCACGGACAGGGCCGCTGAAGCTTTCTTT. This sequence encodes CASTTDRAAEAFF.

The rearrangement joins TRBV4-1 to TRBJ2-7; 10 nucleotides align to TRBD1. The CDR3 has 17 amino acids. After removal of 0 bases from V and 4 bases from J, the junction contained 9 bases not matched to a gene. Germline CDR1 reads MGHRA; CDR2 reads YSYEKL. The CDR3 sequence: CASSQDLDRGRGYEQYF. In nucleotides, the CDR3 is TGCGCCAGCAGCCAAGATCTCGACAGGGGGCGTGGGTACGAGCAGTACTTC.